The next 21 T cell receptor beta chains were all read from a single sample in a study of T cell responses to AZD1222 COVID-19 vaccine. The repertoire was sequenced with immunoSEQ multiplex PCR; TCRdb's copy has only in-frame clones and lacks some. This table has some 170,000 clones, just over 90% appearing once. Material: peripheral blood, obtained on day 0 of MenACWY control vaccination. All receptors come from an adult in good health.

As DNA, the CDR3 is TGCAGCGTTGTTAAACTAGCGGATCCCTACGAGCAGTACTTC. Amino acids: CSVVKLADPYEQYF. The chain uses TRBV29-1 and TRBJ2-7, with 8 bases lining up with TRBD2. CDR3 length: 14 amino acids. Germline V gene data show CDR1 as SQVTM and CDR2 as ANQGSEA. V gave up 4 bases and J gave up 2 bases; unmatched junction bases: 7.

The chain uses TRBV7-2 and TRBJ1-1; D not resolved. With 0 bases removed from V and 5 bases from J, the gap between germline ends came to 7 bases. Germline V gene lookup returns CDR1 SGHTA and CDR2 FQGNSA. This CDR3 has 13 amino acids. This CDR3 reads CASSLAEGTEAFF. The CDR3 DNA reads TGTGCCAGCAGCTTAGCTGAGGGAACTGAAGCTTTCTTT.

V and J are TRBV24-1 and TRBJ2-1; D is possibly TRBD1 or TRBD2 (6 bases each). The CDR3 loop spans 16 amino acids. The ends were cut back, 3 bases at V and 12 bases at J, with 23 bases in the middle. Germline V lookup: CDR1 KGHDR, CDR2 SFDVKD. The CDR3 loop reads CATSDPGGGTSARQFF. As DNA, the CDR3 is TGTGCCACCAGTGATCCCGGAGGGGGTACCTCAGCGAGGCAGTTCTTC.

This rearrangement joins TRBV12-3 or TRBV12-4 to TRBJ2-1; the D is unclear. V was trimmed by 7 bases and J by 7 bases, leaving 8 bases between them. The CDR3 totals 11 residues. CDR3 sequence reads: CASTFKNEQFF. CDR3 nucleotides: TGTGCCAGCACCTTTAAAAATGAGCAGTTCTTC.

Written as DNA, the CDR3 is TGTGCCAGCAGCACCAGTGGCCGGCGGGACACTGAAGCTTTCTTT. Amino acid sequence: CASSTSGRRDTEAFF. V and J are TRBV9 and TRBJ1-1; D gene unclear. The CDR3 consists of 15 residues. V was pared by 4 bases and J by 3 bases, with 16 bases between. Germline loops: CDR1 SGDLS, CDR2 YYNGEE.

This clone was seen just once. A much bigger clone sits one base away, suggesting this may be a read error. V gene TRBV5-5 combines with J gene TRBJ2-7; TRBD1 is a possible D gene (6 bases). The germline CDR1 and CDR2 sequences are SGHKS and YYEKEE (reference sequence). Trimming pared 2 bases from V and 4 bases from J, leaving 7 bases between. The CDR3 extends over 12 amino acids. The CDR3 nucleotides read TGTGCCAGCAGCTTACAGGGTTACGAGCAGTACTTC. Its protein is CASSLQGYEQYF.

This chain connects TRBV5-1 to TRBJ2-7, with 14 nucleotides matching TRBD2. Germline V CDR1 and CDR2: SGHRS, YFSETQ. V dropped 0 bases and J dropped 6; count of bases not matched to a gene: 5. There are 16 residues in the CDR3. CDR3 residues: CASSLALGLAGGEQYF. DNA of the CDR3: TGCGCCAGCAGCTTGGCCCTAGGACTAGCGGGAGGCGAGCAGTACTTC.

The gene calls are TRBV5-6 and TRBJ2-2; D is undetermined. Germline assignment: CDR1 SGHDT and CDR2 YYEEEE. The V end lost 1 base, the J end lost 2 bases, and 6 bases lay between the germline ends. There are 14 residues in the CDR3. The CDR3 loop is CASSLWVNTGELFF. The CDR3 DNA follows: TGTGCCAGCAGCTTGTGGGTAAACACCGGGGAGCTGTTTTTT.

The genes are TRBV5-5 and TRBJ2-7; TRBD1 matches 8 bases. Trimming at V came to 3 bases and at J to 4 bases, leaving 6 bases not matched to a gene. CDR1 is SGHKS and CDR2 is YYEKEE in the germline V gene (reference sequence). The CDR3 extends over 14 amino acids. The CDR3 DNA follows: TGTGCCAGCAGCTATGGGACAGGAGGATACGAGCAGTACTTC. It encodes CASSYGTGGYEQYF.

This sequence joins TRBV5-1 and TRBJ2-5; D is unclear. V lost 0 bases to trimming and J lost 2 bases, with 8 bases between them. The CDR3 is 14 residues long. From germline, CDR1 is SGHRS and CDR2 YFSETQ. CDR3 DNA: TGCGCCAGCAGCTTGGTGGGCAGTCAAGAGACCCAGTACTTC. It codes for CASSLVGSQETQYF. Full variable domain (missing parts from reference TRBV5-1 and TRBJ2-5): KAGVTQTPRYLIKTRGQQVTLSCSPISGHRSVSWYQQTPGQGLQFLFEYFSETQRNKGNFPGRFSGRQFSNSRSEMNVSTLELGDSALYLCASSLVGSQETQYFGPGTRLLVL.

Only one count was recorded for this clone. The rearrangement joins TRBV2 to TRBJ2-1, with D uncertain. Between the trimmed V and J ends, which lost 7 bases and 5 bases, there was a span of 21 bases. CDR3 size: 16 residues. In germline, CDR1 is SNHLY, CDR2 FYNNEI. The DNA for the CDR3 is TGTGCCAGCACCCGGACGGCTCTAAGCTATAACAATGAGCAGTTCTTC. As protein: CASTRTALSYNNEQFF.

This chain links TRBV7-2 with TRBJ1-5; D not certain. The germline CDR1 and CDR2 sequences are SGHTA and FQGNSA. Trimming left V 3 bases short and J 1 base short, with 10 bases between. The CDR3 has 15 amino acids. This CDR3 reads CASSLGGPSNQPQHF. The CDR3 DNA is TGTGCCAGCAGCTTGGGAGGACCGAGCAATCAGCCCCAGCATTTT. The full variable domain, with the rest looked up from reference TRBV7-2 and TRBJ1-5, is GAGVSQSPSNKVTEKGKDVELRCDPISGHTALYWYRQSLGQGLEFLIYFQGNSAPDKSGLPSDRFSAERTGGSVSTLTIQRTQQEDSAVYLCASSLGGPSNQPQHFGDGTRLSIL.

The chain is built from TRBV3-1 (or the pseudogene TRBV3-2) and TRBJ2-7; TRBD2 matches at 14 bases. The CDR3 sequence is 15 residues long. Germline CDR1 LGHDT, CDR2 YNNKEL (reference sequence). Germline trimming cut 6 bases from V and 3 bases from J; bases unmatched to any gene: 4. CDR3 sequence reads: CASSSGLAGVYEQYF. CDR3 nucleotides: TGTGCCAGCAGTTCGGGACTAGCGGGAGTCTACGAGCAGTACTTC.

This chain connects TRBV3-1 (or the pseudogene TRBV3-2) to TRBJ1-5; D remains unclear. Trimming left V 8 bases short and J 2 bases short, with 10 bases between. In germline, CDR1 is LGHDT, CDR2 YNNKEL (reference sequence). The CDR3 contains 13 residues. This chain's CDR3 is CASAHRGNQPQHF. The CDR3 DNA reads as TGTGCCAGCGCTCATAGGGGCAATCAGCCCCAGCATTTT.

V and J are TRBV11-1 and TRBJ1-1; possibly TRBD1 for D (5 bases). V lost 5 bases to trimming and J lost 11 bases, with 18 bases between them. The CDR3 covers 13 residues. The germline V gene encodes CDR1 SGHAT and CDR2 FQDESV (reference sequence). CDR3 loop: CASSLVDKRVAFF. DNA for the CDR3: TGTGCCAGCAGCCTAGTGGACAAGAGAGTGGCTTTCTTT.

The V call is TRBV6-2 or TRBV6-3, the J call TRBJ1-2; TRBD1 matches 7 bases. Germline-derived CDR1 and CDR2 are MNHEY and SVGEGT. This CDR3 has 14 amino acids. The J segment lost 4 bases and the V segment lost 6 bases, leaving 8 bases of the junction unmatched. CDR3 in DNA: TGTGCCAGCAGCCTCAGGACAGGTGCCTATGGCTACACCTTC. Its protein product is CASSLRTGAYGYTF.

The V and J genes are TRBV5-1 and TRBJ2-5; 7 bases map to TRBD2. J lost 1 base, V lost 3 bases, and 9 bases had no gene match. Looked up from germline, CDR1 is SGHRS and CDR2 is YFSETQ. This CDR3 region has 16 residues. The DNA of the CDR3 is TGCGCCAGCAGCTCGGGACTACGGAATCTCCAAGAGACCCAGTACTTC. It yields the protein CASSSGLRNLQETQYF.

The CDR3 is CASSSGTGGYGYTF. CDR3 coding DNA: TGTGCCAGCAGTTCCGGGACAGGGGGCTATGGCTACACCTTC. The chain carries TRBV27 and TRBJ1-2, with 11 positions matching TRBD1. This CDR3 is built from 14 residues. After removal of 4 bases from V and 4 bases from J, the junction contained 2 bases not matched to a gene. The germline V gene has CDR1 MNHEY and CDR2 SMNVEV (reference sequence).

The chain joins TRBV19 to TRBJ2-1, with 8 bases matching TRBD2. CDR1 and CDR2 from the germline V gene are LNHDA and SQIVND (reference sequence). V lost 3 bases to trimming and J lost 7 bases; unmatched junction nucleotides: 8. The CDR3 length is 15 residues. In DNA, the CDR3 is TGTGCCAGTAGTATCGAAGCGGGAGCTCGAAATGAGCAGTTCTTC. Encoded protein: CASSIEAGARNEQFF.

The genes are TRBV28 and TRBJ2-7, with 9 bases fitting TRBD1. V was pared by 2 bases and J by 5 bases, with 7 bases of the junction left unmatched. CDR1 MDHEN and CDR2 SYDVKM come from the germline V gene. The CDR3 runs to 15 residues. The CDR3 loop reads CASSLGGTGYHEQYF. CDR3 coding DNA: TGTGCCAGCAGTTTAGGGGGGACAGGGTACCACGAGCAGTACTTC.

A note on this clone: At one boundary the junction diverges from the germline segment, which might be a read error. Written as DNA, the CDR3 is TGCGCCAGCAGATTGGACAGGGGCAGAAACACCATATATTTT. It codes for CASRLDRGRNTIYF. The chain combines TRBV5-1 with TRBJ1-3, with TRBD1 matching 9 bases. From germline, CDR1 is SGHRS and CDR2 YFSETQ. The CDR3 consists of 14 residues.